This T cell receptor beta chain was recovered during a study of blood T cell repertoires in COVID-19 (dated by TCRdb to the early 2020s). For context, the study as a whole: The collaborator samples originated in the United States, Italy and Spain and spanned the acute and convalescent phases of COVID-19. The prospective study material was composed of cDNA or gDNA derived from T cells, B-cell-depleted T cells, or PBMCs. The dataset comprised deeply sampled blood TCRbeta repertoires from subjects exposed to, actively infected with, or recovered from COVID-19. A freely available public database, intended as a resource for researchers studying the immune response to SARS-CoV-2, is where the repertoires were released. The samples were drawn from the first 160 participants of the ongoing ImmuneRACE study and from more than 1,000 subjects provided by 6 global collaborators. Nearly every sample came with metadata listing a de-identified subject ID, COVID-19 status, age in years and sex. Where available, HLA class I and class II types were obtained from metadata supplied by the sample provider rather than from assay-based typing. Paper-wide results and their limitations: How much clinical and demographic metadata was included differed by source and by participant, and the metadata was provided uncurated.

Each collaborating institution followed its own protocols to collect whole blood in K2EDTA tubes. For TCRbeta analysis, collaborators shipped samples in one of three forms: frozen whole blood, isolated PBMCs, or DNA extracted from either of those sample types. As regards this clone: Its antigen is not yet known. Base qualities were left out, and no much larger clone turns up one base away.

TCRbeta CDR3 regions were amplified from genomic DNA using the immunoSEQ Assay, a bias-controlled multiplex PCR. From the authors' description of their analysis: The number of nucleated cells in each sample was estimated by amplification of reference gene primers within the assay. To quantify the absolute abundance of each unique TCRbeta CDR3 rearrangement, sequence reads were collapsed and filtered. For each sample, productive Simpson clonality was calculated by taking the square root of Simpson's diversity index across productive rearrangements. TCRdb obtained this table from immuneACCESS and retained in-frame rearrangements with V and J assigned. These tables miss some clones; where compared with another copy, unresolved V genes account for less than half of the shortfall, and the remainder is unexplained. V and J calls and clone size follow that table, whereas D and trimming were derived from the DNA. The sample table lists fewer than 85,000 clones, about 90% of them with a count of one. The top ten clones comprise around 8% of the sample.

The receptor was isolated from a man aged 50 or older with active COVID-19. The sequencing sample was made of peripheral blood.

Here is the DNA: TGTGCCAGCAGCTTAGGAGGATCGAACACTGAAGCTTTCTTT. Its protein reads: CASSLGGSNTEAFF. The chain is encoded by TRBV5-6 joined to TRBJ1-1; no confident D gene assignment can be made. V and J are truncated by 2 bases and 1 base respectively, leaving an intervening sequence of 9 bases. The CDR3 holds 14 amino acids from the cysteine to the phenylalanine. Only the CDR3 region is kept as DNA, spanning 42 bases read in frame from base 1. CDR1 and CDR2 (SGHDT, YYEEEE) derive from the germline V gene. Joined to the reference TRBV5-6 and TRBJ1-1 proteins, this CDR3 gives the full variable domain: DAGVTQSPTHLIKTRGQQVTLRCSPKSGHDTVSWYQQALGQGPQFIFQYYEEEERQRGNFPDRFSGHQFPNYSSELNVNALLLGDSALYLCASSLGGSNTEAFFGQGTRLTVV.